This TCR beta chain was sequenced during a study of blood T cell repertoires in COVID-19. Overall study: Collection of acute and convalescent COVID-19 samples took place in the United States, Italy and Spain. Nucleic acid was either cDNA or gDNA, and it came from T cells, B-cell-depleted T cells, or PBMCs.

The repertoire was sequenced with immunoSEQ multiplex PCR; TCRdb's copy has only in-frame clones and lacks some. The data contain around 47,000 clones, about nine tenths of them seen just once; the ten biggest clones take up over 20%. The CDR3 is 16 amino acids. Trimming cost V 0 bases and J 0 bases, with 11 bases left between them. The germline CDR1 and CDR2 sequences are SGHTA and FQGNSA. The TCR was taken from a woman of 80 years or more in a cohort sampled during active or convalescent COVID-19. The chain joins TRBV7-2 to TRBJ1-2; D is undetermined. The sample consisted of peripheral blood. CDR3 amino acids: CASSLAHGIANYGYTF. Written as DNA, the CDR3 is TGTGCCAGCAGCTTAGCGCACGGTATAGCTAACTATGGCTACACCTTC.